This TCR beta chain was retrieved from a study of monozygotic twins with inflammatory bowel disease. General study findings and limits: No difference was seen in repertoire similarity between concordant and discordant twins, possibly from limited power.

This CDR3 comprises 13 residues. Germline loops: CDR1 SGHVS, CDR2 FQNEAQ. Investigators made cDNA in eight separate reactions per sample. From the 5' RACE reads, TCRdb lists one entry per CDR3 protein and no DNA. The sample table sets out hundreds of thousands of distinct CDR3 sequences. A note on this clonotype: Its cognate antigen is unknown.

The V and J genes are TRBV7-8 and TRBJ1-2; TCRdb reports TRBD1, a call that lacks DNA to check it against. This clonotype originated in a human donor with ulcerative colitis or Crohn's disease, or a healthy co-twin of an affected twin (not recorded which). The specimen sequenced was blood. The CDR3 reads CASRDGQDGGYTF. Together with reference TRBV7-8 and TRBJ1-2, the CDR3 gives the full variable domain: GAGVSQSPRYKVAKRGQDVALRCDPISGHVSLFWYQQALGQGPEFLTYFQNEAQLDKSGLPSDRFFAERPEGSVSTLKIQRTQQEDSAVYLCASRDGQDGGYTFGSGTRLTVV.